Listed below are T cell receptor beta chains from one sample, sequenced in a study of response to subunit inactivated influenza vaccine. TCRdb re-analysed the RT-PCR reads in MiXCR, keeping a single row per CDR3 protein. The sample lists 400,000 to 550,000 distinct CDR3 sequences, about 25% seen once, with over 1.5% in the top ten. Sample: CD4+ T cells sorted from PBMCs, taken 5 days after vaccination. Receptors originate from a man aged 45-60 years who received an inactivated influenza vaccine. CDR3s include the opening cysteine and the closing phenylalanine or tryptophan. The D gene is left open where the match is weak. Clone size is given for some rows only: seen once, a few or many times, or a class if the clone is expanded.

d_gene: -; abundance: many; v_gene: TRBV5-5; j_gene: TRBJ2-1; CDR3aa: CASSLAPSVQFF; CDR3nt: TGTGCCAGCAGCTTGGCCCCTAGCGTGCAGTTCTTC
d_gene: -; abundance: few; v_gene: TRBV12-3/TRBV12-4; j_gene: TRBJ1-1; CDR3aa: CASSFNWRITEAFF; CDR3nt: TGTGCCAGCAGTTTTAATTGGCGGATCACTGAAGCTTTCTTT
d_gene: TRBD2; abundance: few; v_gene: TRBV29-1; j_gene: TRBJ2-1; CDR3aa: CSVEDGLAYTEQFF; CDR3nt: TGCAGCGTTGAAGACGGACTAGCTTACACTGAGCAGTTCTTC
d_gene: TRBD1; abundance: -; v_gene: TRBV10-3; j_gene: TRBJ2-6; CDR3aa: CAISAGTAYSGANVLTF; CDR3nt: TGTGCCATCAGTGCCGGGACAGCCTACTCTGGGGCCAACGTCCTGACTTTC
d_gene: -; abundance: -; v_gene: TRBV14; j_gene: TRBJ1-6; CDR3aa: CASSISDNSPLHF; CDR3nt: TGTGCCAGCAGCATCTCGGATAATTCACCCCTCCACTTT
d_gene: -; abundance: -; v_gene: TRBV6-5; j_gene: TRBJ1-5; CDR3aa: CASRTIGQPQHF; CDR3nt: TGTGCCAGCAGGACTATTGGGCAGCCCCAGCATTTT
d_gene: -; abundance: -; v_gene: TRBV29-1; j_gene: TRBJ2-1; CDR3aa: CSVVEQSTMSQFF; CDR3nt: TGCAGCGTTGTCGAGCAGAGTACAATGAGCCAGTTCTTC
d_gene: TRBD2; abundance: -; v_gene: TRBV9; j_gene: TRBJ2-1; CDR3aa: CASSVGGTSYNEQFF; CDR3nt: TGTGCCAGCAGCGTAGGGGGGACTAGCTACAATGAGCAGTTCTTC
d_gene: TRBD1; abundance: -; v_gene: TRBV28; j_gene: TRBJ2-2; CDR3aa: CATTGTGFAGELFF; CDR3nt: TGTGCGACTACCGGGACAGGGTTTGCGGGGGAGCTGTTTTTT
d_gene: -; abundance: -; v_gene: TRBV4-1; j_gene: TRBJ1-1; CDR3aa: CASSPHGALNTEAFF; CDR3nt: TGCGCCAGCAGCCCTCATGGGGCACTGAACACTGAAGCTTTCTTT
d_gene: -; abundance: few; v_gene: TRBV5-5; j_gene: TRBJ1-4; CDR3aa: CASSMGTTTNEKLFF; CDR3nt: TGTGCCAGCAGCATGGGGACAACAACTAATGAAAAACTGTTTTTT
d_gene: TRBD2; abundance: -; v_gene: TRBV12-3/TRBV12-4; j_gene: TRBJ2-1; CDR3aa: CASELAGVPNYNEQFF; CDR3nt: TGTGCCAGCGAACTAGCGGGGGTCCCAAACTACAATGAGCAGTTCTTC
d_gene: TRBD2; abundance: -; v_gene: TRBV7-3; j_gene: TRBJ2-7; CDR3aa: CASSSTSDHEQYF; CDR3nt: TGTGCCAGCAGCTCGACTAGCGACCACGAGCAGTACTTC
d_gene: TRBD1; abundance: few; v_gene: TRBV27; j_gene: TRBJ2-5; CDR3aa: CASSRDRASETQYF; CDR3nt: TGTGCCAGCAGCCGGGACAGGGCGTCTGAGACCCAGTACTTC
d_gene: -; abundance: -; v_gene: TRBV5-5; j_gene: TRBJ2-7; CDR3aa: CASSFGSMGQYF; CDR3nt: TGTGCCAGCAGCTTTGGGTCGATGGGGCAGTACTTC
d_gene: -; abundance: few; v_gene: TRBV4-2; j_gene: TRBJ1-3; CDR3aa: CASSQEPTSGNTIYF; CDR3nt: TGTGCCAGCAGCCAAGAACCGACCTCTGGAAACACCATATATTTT
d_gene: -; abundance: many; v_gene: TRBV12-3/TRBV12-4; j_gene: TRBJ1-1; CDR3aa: CASSLILNTEAFF; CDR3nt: TGTGCCAGCAGTTTAATATTGAACACTGAAGCTTTCTTT
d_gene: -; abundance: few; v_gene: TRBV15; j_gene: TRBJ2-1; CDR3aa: CATSRPSRRDALNEQFF; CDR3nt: TGTGCCACCAGCAGACCATCCCGCCGGGACGCCCTCAATGAGCAGTTCTTC
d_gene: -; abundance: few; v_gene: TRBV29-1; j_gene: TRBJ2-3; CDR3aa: CSVAPGVGDTQYF; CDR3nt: TGCAGCGTTGCACCGGGAGTTGGAGATACGCAGTATTTT
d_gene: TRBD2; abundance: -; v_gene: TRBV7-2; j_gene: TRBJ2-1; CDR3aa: CASSLPLAESSYNEQFF; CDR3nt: TGTGCCAGCAGCTTACCACTAGCGGAAAGCTCCTACAATGAGCAGTTCTTC
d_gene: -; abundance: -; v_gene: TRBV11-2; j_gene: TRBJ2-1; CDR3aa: CASSLAAWGEQFF; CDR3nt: TGTGCCAGCAGCTTAGCCGCGTGGGGTGAGCAGTTCTTC
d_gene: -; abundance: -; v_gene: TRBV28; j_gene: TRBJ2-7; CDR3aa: CASSLAGSEEQYF; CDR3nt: TGTGCCAGCAGCCTTGCTGGATCGGAGGAGCAGTACTTC
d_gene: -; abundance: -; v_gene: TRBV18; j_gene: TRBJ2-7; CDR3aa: CASSSTSRAEQYF; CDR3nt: TGTGCCAGCTCATCGACCTCGCGGGCCGAGCAGTACTTC
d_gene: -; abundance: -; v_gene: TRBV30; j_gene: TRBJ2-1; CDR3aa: CAWSWGARYNEQFF; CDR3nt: TGTGCCTGGAGTTGGGGGGCGAGGTACAATGAGCAGTTCTTC
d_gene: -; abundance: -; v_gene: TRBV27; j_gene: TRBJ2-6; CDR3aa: CASSLHPVGANVLTF; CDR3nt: TGTGCCAGCAGTTTACATCCTGTTGGGGCCAACGTCCTGACTTTC
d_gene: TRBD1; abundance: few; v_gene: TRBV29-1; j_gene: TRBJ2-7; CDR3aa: CSVLDRGQYEQYF; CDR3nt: TGCAGCGTGCTAGACAGGGGGCAATACGAGCAGTACTTC
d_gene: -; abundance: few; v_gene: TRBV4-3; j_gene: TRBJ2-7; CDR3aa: CASSQDPQGRDEQYF; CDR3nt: TGCGCCAGCAGCCAAGATCCCCAGGGGAGGGACGAGCAGTACTTC
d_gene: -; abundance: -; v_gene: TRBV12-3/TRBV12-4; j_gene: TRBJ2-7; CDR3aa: CASSLSSGDYEQYF; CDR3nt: TGTGCCAGCAGTTTATCGTCAGGGGACTACGAGCAGTACTTC